One sample yielded the 7 T cell receptor beta chains listed below, sequenced in a study of shared clonotypes between healthy human individuals. Naive-designated CD8 cells lacked CD45RO, were positively enriched for CCR7, and omitted terminally differentiated effector memory CD45RA+ cells. Repertoires were generated with immunoSEQ multiplex PCR, while TCRdb's copy carries only in-frame clones and drops some. The sample holds fewer than 800,000 clones, around 92% seen once. Sequencing was performed on naive CD8+ T cells sorted from blood. The receptors shown here come from a man younger than 45 in good health.

In the case of this clone: A read error may produce the germline difference seen at one junction end. This chain joins TRBV28 and TRBJ2-1; 8 nucleotides agree with TRBD2. This CDR3 contains 13 residues. Germline CDR1 is MDHEN and CDR2 is SYDVKM. CDR3 sequence: CASSSGTRNEQFF. DNA of the CDR3: TGTGCTAGCAGTTCCGGGACTAGGAATGAGCAGTTCTTC.

The V and J genes are TRBV28 and TRBJ2-3; D gene unclear. The germline V gene has CDR1 MDHEN and CDR2 SYDVKM. Between the trimmed V and J ends, which lost 5 bases and 6 bases, there was a span of 15 bases. This CDR3 comprises 14 residues. Here the CDR3 reads CASSGVPWMDTQYF. CDR3 bases: TGTGCCAGCAGTGGGGTACCGTGGATGGATACGCAGTATTTT.

The chain combines TRBV7-9 with TRBJ1-1; 7 bases line up with TRBD1. CDR1 and CDR2 (germline): SEHNR, FQNEAQ (reference sequence). There are 15 residues in the CDR3. The J segment lost 0 bases and the V segment lost 3 bases, leaving 4 bases of the junction unmatched. The CDR3 here is CASSFGTELNTEAFF. CDR3 DNA sequence: TGTGCCAGCAGCTTCGGGACAGAATTGAACACTGAAGCTTTCTTT.

This rearrangement joins TRBV13 to TRBJ2-2, with 7 bases aligning to TRBD2. This CDR3 comprises 16 residues. The V and J ends lost 1 base and 4 bases, in that order; junction bases with no gene match: 6. Germline CDR1 PRHDT, CDR2 FYEKMQ (reference sequence). The chain's CDR3 is CASSLEGGSATGELFF. CDR3 nucleotide sequence: TGTGCCAGCAGCTTAGAGGGCGGGAGTGCCACCGGGGAGCTGTTTTTT.

The J gene is TRBJ1-1, the V gene TRBV11-2, with D uncertain. Germline loops: CDR1 SGHAT, CDR2 FQNNGV. This CDR3 has 15 amino acids. Trimming cost V 1 base and J 3 bases, with 12 bases left between them. CDR3 DNA sequence: TGTGCCAGCAGCTTAGCTAAGTCCCGGGACACTGAAGCTTTCTTT. Translating gives CASSLAKSRDTEAFF.

The chain uses TRBV5-6 and TRBJ2-7; weak D call: TRBD2 (6 bases). The CDR3 runs to 15 residues. Germline-derived CDR1 and CDR2 are SGHDT and YYEEEE. Trimming took off 1 base at V and 3 bases at J, with 14 bases between the two ends. CDR3 in amino acids: CASSLLARALYEQYF. The CDR3 DNA sequence: TGTGCCAGCAGCTTGCTAGCGAGGGCCCTCTACGAGCAGTACTTC.

This clone came up once. The V gene is TRBV18, the J gene TRBJ2-3; TRBD2 aligns across 7 bases. V lost 0 bases and J lost 5; bases outside the gene matches: 11. This CDR3 has 17 residues. Germline V gene sequence: CDR1 KGHSH, CDR2 LQKENI. The CDR3: CASSPPDSAGVGDTQYF. The CDR3 DNA sequence: TGTGCCAGCTCACCACCAGACTCCGCGGGAGTAGGAGATACGCAGTATTTT.